One and the same sample provided the 27 T cell receptor beta chains below, sequenced in a study of naive and memory T cell subsets. Notes on the study in general: Especially in CD8 cells, naive repertoires contained a few larger clonotypes, possibly CD45RA-re-expressing memory cells.

What these receptors recognize is not known. The beta constant-region primer was an equimolar mix of two oligonucleotides covering TRBC1 and TRBC2. Ligated cDNA was amplified by four rounds of PCR with nested alpha and beta constant-region primers and SP2. TCRdb re-analysed the UMI-ligation and nested PCR reads in MiXCR, keeping a single row per CDR3 protein. Of about 150,000 distinct CDR3 sequences detected, roughly 20% appear once; the ten largest clones hold 0.11%. Sequenced sample: naive CD4+ T cells from blood. These receptors all come from a human donor in good health.

The chain links TRBV6-1 to TRBJ2-1; no definite D call. The V and J ends lost 1 base and 0 bases respectively, with 10 bases between them. This CDR3 has 16 amino acids. Germline loops: CDR1 MNHNS, CDR2 SASEGT. The CDR3 spells CASSEVSRNSYNEQFF. CDR3 DNA: TGTGCCAGCAGTGAAGTATCTCGGAACTCCTACAATGAGCAGTTCTTC.

The V call is TRBV10-3, the J call TRBJ2-3; unclear D gene. The CDR3 runs 15 residues. Germline CDR1 reads ENHRY; CDR2 reads SYGVKD. Trimming cost V 6 bases and J 3 bases, with 16 bases left between them. The CDR3 spells CAIRPGAKGTDTQYF. The CDR3 DNA is TGTGCCATCAGGCCAGGAGCGAAGGGAACAGATACGCAGTATTTT.

This chain links TRBV18 with TRBJ2-7; D possibly corresponds to TRBD2 (6 bases). The CDR3 sequence is 14 residues long. Trimming stripped 4 bases from V and 2 bases from J, with 12 bases between. The germline gives CDR1 KGHSH, CDR2 LQKENI. As DNA, the CDR3 is TGTGCCAGCTCACGACCGGGACTTACCTACGAGCAGTACTTC. It codes for CASSRPGLTYEQYF.

The chain joins TRBV7-2 to TRBJ2-2; 11 positions agree with TRBD2. The CDR3 length is 16 residues. Germline V CDR1 and CDR2: SGHTA, FQGNSA. The J segment lost 1 base and the V segment lost 5 bases, leaving 3 bases of the junction unmatched. DNA of the CDR3: TGTGCCAGCAGCCCGGGACTAGCGGTGAACACCGGGGAGCTGTTTTTT. Its translation is CASSPGLAVNTGELFF.

The rearrangement joins TRBV29-1 to TRBJ1-5; unclear D gene. V lost 4 bases and J 3 bases, leaving 10 bases between the germline ends. Per germline, CDR1 SQVTM and CDR2 ANQGSEA. The CDR3 has 13 residues. The CDR3 region is CSVGGAHNQPQHF. CDR3 in DNA: TGCAGCGTTGGTGGAGCCCACAATCAGCCCCAGCATTTT. Combining the CDR3 with reference TRBV29-1 and TRBJ1-5 gives the whole variable domain SAVISQKPSRDICQRGTSLTIQCQVDSQVTMMFWYRQQPGQSLTLIATANQGSEATYESGFVIDKFPISRPNLTFSTLTVSNMSPEDSSIYLCSVGGAHNQPQHFGDGTRLSIL.

The chain carries TRBV20-1 and TRBJ2-5; TRBD2 aligns across 7 bases. Germline values: CDR1 DFQATT, CDR2 SNEGSKA (reference sequence). The CDR3 runs 14 residues. V trimming: 4 bases; J trimming: 4 bases; junction bases outside the gene matches: 9. CDR3 sequence reads: CSAKPTTSSETQYF. The CDR3 DNA reads as TGCAGTGCTAAACCGACGACTAGCTCAGAGACCCAGTACTTC.

The chain carries TRBV27 and TRBJ2-2; perhaps TRBD1 as D (6 bases). Germline V gene data show CDR1 as MNHEY and CDR2 as SMNVEV (reference sequence). Trimming cost V 5 bases and J 6 bases, with 10 bases left between them. The CDR3 totals 13 residues. CDR3 DNA: TGTGCCAGCAGTCTTCAGGGGTCCGGGGAGCTGTTTTTT. It codes for CASSLQGSGELFF.

This clonotype was counted only a few times. The V gene is TRBV7-6, the J gene TRBJ2-5; TRBD1 is a possible D gene (6 bases). Trimming cost V 4 bases and J 2 bases, with 8 bases left between them. Germline V gene data show CDR1 as SGHVS and CDR2 as FNYEAQ. This CDR3 has 13 amino acids. The CDR3 coding sequence is TGTGCCAGCAGCTGGACAGCTCAAGAGACCCAGTACTTC. Translation: CASSWTAQETQYF.

V and J are TRBV4-3 and TRBJ2-3; possible D gene TRBD2, 5 bases. The ends were cut back, 0 bases at V and 1 base at J, with 8 bases in the middle. Per the germline V gene, CDR1 is LGHNA and CDR2 is YSLEER. The CDR3 contains 15 residues. The CDR3 region is CASSQDPRGTDTQYF. The CDR3 region has the DNA TGCGCCAGCAGCCAAGATCCGAGGGGCACAGATACGCAGTATTTT.

This clonotype occurred many times. V and J are TRBV4-3 and TRBJ1-2; no clear D. The germline V gene has CDR1 LGHNA and CDR2 YSLEER. V lost 1 base, J lost 6 bases, and 15 bases lay in between. This CDR3 is 15 amino acids long. For the CDR3, the DNA is TGCGCCAGCAGCCAAGGAGGGAACGGCCGCAATGGCTACACCTTC. It translates to CASSQGGNGRNGYTF.

The V gene is TRBV7-2, the J gene TRBJ2-1; 8 positions match TRBD1. The junction had 15 bases not matched to a gene; V was cut back by 5 bases and J by 6 bases. Germline V gene lookup returns CDR1 SGHTA and CDR2 FQGNSA. This CDR3 spans 17 amino acids. CDR3 coding DNA: TGTGCCAGCAGCACACCCGGACAGGGAACCCGGGCCAATGAGCAGTTCTTC. Its translation is CASSTPGQGTRANEQFF.

This clonotype was detected a few times. The rearrangement links TRBV29-1 to TRBJ2-7, with a weak D call TRBD1 (6 bases). Trimming cost V 1 base and J 6 bases, with 19 bases left between them. Germline V gives CDR1 SQVTM, CDR2 ANQGSEA. CDR3 length equals 15 residues. The chain's CDR3 is CSVEVGGQGLGEQYF. CDR3 nucleotide sequence: TGCAGCGTTGAAGTAGGCGGGCAGGGGTTGGGCGAGCAGTACTTC.

The J gene is TRBJ2-1, the V gene TRBV20-1; the match to TRBD2 covers 11 bases. From germline, CDR1 is DFQATT and CDR2 SNEGSKA (reference sequence). The CDR3 consists of 15 residues. The ends lost 3 bases at V and 7 bases at J; junction bases unmatched: 8. In DNA form, the CDR3 reads TGCAGTGCTAGTGGTCTACTAGCGGGAGCGAATGAGCAGTTCTTC. It codes for CSASGLLAGANEQFF.

This clonotype was picked up a small number of times. The rearrangement links TRBV30 to TRBJ1-2; 7 bases are shared with TRBD1. Germline V lookup: CDR1 GTSNPN, CDR2 SVGIG (reference sequence). The CDR3 runs 12 residues. The trim removed 4 bases at V and 3 bases at J, leaving 2 bases unmatched. For the CDR3, the DNA is TGTGCCTGGACAGGGGGGGACTATGGCTACACCTTC. Protein sequence: CAWTGGDYGYTF. Complete variable domain (other parts from reference TRBV30 and TRBJ1-2): SQTIHQWPATLVQPVGSPLSLECTVEGTSNPNLYWYRQAAGRGLQLLFYSVGIGQISSEVPQNLSASRPQDRQFILSSKKLLLSDSGFYLCAWTGGDYGYTFGSGTRLTVV.

This clonotype has just a few counts. The V gene is TRBV29-1, the J gene TRBJ2-2; possibly TRBD2 for D (6 bases). CDR1 and CDR2 from the germline V gene are SQVTM and ANQGSEA. Trimming shortened V by 7 bases and J by 1 base, and 16 bases separated the two germline ends. The CDR3 sequence is 15 residues long. In DNA form, the CDR3 reads TGCAGCGCTACTACCGGGAGCTTGAACACCGGGGAGCTGTTTTTT. It encodes CSATTGSLNTGELFF.

This clonotype was observed at least ten times. The V and J genes are TRBV20-1 and TRBJ2-5, with a tentative D call TRBD2 (6 bases). Germline V CDR1 and CDR2: DFQATT, SNEGSKA (reference sequence). V gave up 5 bases and J gave up 8 bases, with 18 bases separating them. The CDR3 loop spans 13 amino acids. Written as DNA, the CDR3 is TGCAGTGCTTTCACGCGGGACCCGGGTACCCAGTACTTC. Translation: CSAFTRDPGTQYF.

The sample holds one count of this clonotype. The chain uses TRBV29-1 and TRBJ2-1, with 12 bases fitting TRBD2. The CDR3 is 17 amino acids. Unmatched junction bases numbered 10, after V lost 3 bases and J lost 4 bases. Germline CDR1 is SQVTM and CDR2 is ANQGSEA. This CDR3 reads CSVERPTSGRGYNEQFF. The CDR3, as DNA: TGCAGCGTTGAGCGTCCGACTAGCGGGAGAGGGTACAATGAGCAGTTCTTC.

This sequence joins TRBV20-1 and TRBJ2-7, with D unclear. V was shortened by 6 bases and J by 6 bases, with 15 bases between the two germline ends. This CDR3 comprises 12 residues. Germline V gene sequence: CDR1 DFQATT, CDR2 SNEGSKA (reference sequence). CDR3 bases: TGCAGTGCAAACCCTCAATTGGGCGAGCAGTACTTC. Translating gives CSANPQLGEQYF.

The genes are TRBV19 and TRBJ2-7; D call uncertain. The V and J ends lost 3 bases and 3 bases respectively, with 15 bases between them. CDR3 length equals 15 residues. CDR1 and CDR2 from the germline V gene are LNHDA and SQIVND (reference sequence). The DNA of the CDR3 is TGTGCCAGTAGTATCCGATCGGCAGGATACTACGAGCAGTACTTC. Amino acid sequence: CASSIRSAGYYEQYF.

CDR3 sequence: CASKGRRSYEQYF. CDR3 sequence (DNA): TGTGCCAGCAAGGGCAGGAGGTCCTACGAGCAGTACTTC. The chain recombines TRBV2 with TRBJ2-7; perhaps TRBD2 as D (5 bases). V lost 7 bases to trimming and J lost 1 base, with 11 bases between them. Germline V lookup: CDR1 SNHLY, CDR2 FYNNEI. The CDR3 has 13 amino acids.

This clonotype appeared once. The chain carries TRBV14 and TRBJ2-7, with D maybe TRBD2 (5 bases). The V end was cut by 3 bases, the J end by 1 base, with 7 bases between. The CDR3 spans 13 residues. Germline CDR1 and CDR2: SGHDN and FVKESK. CDR3 protein: CASSHPGSYEQYF. The CDR3 coding sequence is TGTGCCAGCAGCCATCCGGGATCCTACGAGCAGTACTTC.

This chain links TRBV5-1 with TRBJ2-7, with D possibly matching TRBD1 (6 bases). Germline CDR1 is SGHRS and CDR2 is YFSETQ. Between the trimmed V and J ends, which lost 0 bases and 2 bases, there was a span of 15 bases. The CDR3 is made up of 16 amino acids. The CDR3 sequence: CASSLGGQGFAYEQYF. The CDR3 DNA sequence: TGCGCCAGCAGCTTGGGTGGTCAGGGGTTCGCCTACGAGCAGTACTTC.

In its sample, this clonotype was seen many times. The chain links TRBV6-5 to TRBJ2-2; 8 bases match TRBD2. Looked up from germline, CDR1 is MNHEY and CDR2 is SVGAGI. V shed 2 bases, J shed 7 bases, and the junction held 9 bases outside the gene matches. The CDR3 is 16 residues long. In DNA form, the CDR3 reads TGTGCCAGCAGTTACGTCCGGGAGGGCCTCGGCGGGGAGCTGTTTTTT. Its protein product is CASSYVREGLGGELFF.

This clonotype was seen repeatedly, ten times or more. V gene TRBV19 combines with J gene TRBJ2-5; D is tentatively TRBD1 or TRBD2 (5 bases each). Germline CDR1 is LNHDA and CDR2 is SQIVND (reference sequence). With 5 bases removed from V and 4 bases from J, the gap between germline ends came to 23 bases. The CDR3 runs to 17 residues. The CDR3 sequence is CASSPQSPGTHGETQYF. CDR3 DNA: TGTGCCAGTAGTCCTCAGTCCCCCGGGACCCACGGAGAGACCCAGTACTTC.

This chain connects TRBV3-1 to TRBJ2-1, with 10 bases lining up with TRBD2. The CDR3 runs to 15 residues. J gave up 9 bases and V 1 base, and 6 bases lay outside the gene matches. Per germline, CDR1 LGHDT and CDR2 YNNKEL (reference sequence). CDR3 in amino acids: CASSQVLAGVGEQFF. CDR3 in DNA: TGTGCCAGCAGCCAAGTTCTAGCGGGAGTCGGTGAGCAGTTCTTC.

This chain uses TRBV4-1 with TRBJ2-1, with D perhaps matching TRBD2 (6 bases). Germline CDR1 reads MGHRA; CDR2 reads YSYEKL. Deletions cut 8 bases from V and 6 bases from J, with 20 bases between. The CDR3 loop spans 15 amino acids. The CDR3 DNA reads as TGCGCCAGCGGAGGTCGGGACTCACATTCCAATGAGCAGTTCTTC. It yields the protein CASGGRDSHSNEQFF.

The chain combines TRBV27 with TRBJ1-1; D is undetermined. V was clipped by 3 bases and J by 5 bases, with 10 bases between them. The germline gives CDR1 MNHEY, CDR2 SMNVEV (reference sequence). This CDR3 region has 13 residues. The CDR3 nucleotides are TGTGCCAGCAGTTTCTCGGTATTTACTGAAGCTTTCTTT. This sequence encodes CASSFSVFTEAFF.